The text below deals with one T cell receptor (beta chain). Its cognate antigen has yet to be identified. No much larger clone is present one base from it, and per-base qualities are unavailable. Donors were healthy HIV-negative adults with no recently reported acute infections or vaccinations. All donors were Caucasian adults living in Nashville, Tennessee, USA. CD4+ T cells were enriched through magnetic negative selection, after which naive cells were positively selected on CD45RA and the remaining negative fraction served as the memory subset. After blood collection by leukapheresis, PBMCs were isolated using Ficoll-Histopaque density gradient centrifugation and then cryopreserved in the vapor phase of liquid nitrogen. Purity and quantity of every magnetically sorted T cell population were checked by analytical flow cytometry. From each sorted fraction, genomic DNA was isolated and quantified by UV absorbance on a Nanodrop 2000c.

The record originates from a study of shared clonotypes between healthy human individuals (TCRdb year 2020). The study in broad terms: A few men and a couple of women, aged 18 to 49 years, made up the cohort. For each donor, CD4 naive and CD4 memory were each run on three plates, CD8 naive on two plates, and CD8 memory on one plate. Blood TCR repertoires of several healthy adults were deeply sequenced to estimate repertoire size and the extent of clonotype sharing between individuals. To increase sequencing depth and limit assay-specific biases, different laboratories used diverse techniques to prepare libraries and sequence TCR repertoires. Between about 0.94 and 10 billion PBMCs per donor were obtained by leukapheresis. What the work shows at the level of the full study, not this receptor alone: Larger estimated clonotype richness was generally found for naive subsets than for memory subsets. Clonotypes shared by all four sorted-subset donors showed higher generation probabilities than non-shared clonotypes. Sharing across several donors was observed for approximately 5% of naive CD4, under 4% of naive CD8, about 2.3% of memory CD4, and about 0.4% of memory CD8 clonotypes. Even with the large sequencing depth, rarefaction of the sorted-subset datasets indicated that sequencing was incomplete. Pairwise subsampling led to the expectation that sequencing depth would affect the degree of clonotype sharing among donors. Only blood was sampled, and tissue TCR repertoires likely differ from those in blood. The small number of donors limited the genetic and exposure-history diversity represented.

V is cut by 1 base and J by 5 bases, and the space between the germline ends is 9 bases. CDR1 is given as SGHTA and CDR2 as FQGNSA, both from the germline V gene. Spanning cysteine to phenylalanine, the CDR3 consists of 14 amino acids. Here the CDR3 DNA is all that survives: 42 bases in frame from base 1. Using the deep immunoSEQ assay, TCR CDR3 regions were amplified from genomic DNA by multiplex PCR. For each cell subset, the extracted genomic DNA was distributed evenly across all wells of several immunoSEQ 96-well plates, and each plate served as one replicate. For sorted subsets, about 0.2 ug genomic DNA, equal to 30,000 or so T cell genomes, was loaded into each replicate PCR. The purified libraries were quantified using a Qubit 3.0 fluorometer, sized with a Bioanalyzer 2100, and then quantified again using the KAPA Library Quantification kit. A separate single-read 150-cycle Illumina NextSeq 550 flow cell was used to sequence each immunoSEQ 96-well plate. As for how the authors treated the data: Because the immunoSEQ output included only junctional sequences and no quality scores, the filtering could not be the same as the filtering used for full-length reads. Sequences were annotated with PyIR, a Python wrapper for IgBLAST v1.9, and V/J genes and CDR3 were assigned using IMGT germline references. Any read was removed if the V/J assignment was weak (E-value above 1e-6), the CDR3 was missing, or the read contained stop codons, out-of-frame junctions, or ambiguous translated residues. V3J clonotypes were defined by identical inferred V gene, J gene, and CDR3 amino acid sequence. Percentage overlap between repertoires was computed as shared unique clonotypes divided by the size of the smaller repertoire. Three approaches were used to assess repertoire richness: RTK rarefaction, the Chao1 estimator, and Recon v2.1 estimates of unobserved clonotypes. Generation probabilities for all TCRbeta clonotypes obtained by the gDNA method from a handful of donors were computed using OLGA. This is the immuneACCESS table as TCRdb keeps it, with only in-frame sequences that have V and J called. A part of the clones is gone; compared with another copy, unresolved V genes explain less than half, and the rest is unexplained. The D gene and trimming were derived from the DNA, and the V and J assignments and clone size from that table. This sample holds around 1.5 million clones; 98% were observed only once. The ten largest account for approximately 0.45% of the sample.

The sample comprised naive CD4+ T cells sorted from blood. This specimen's cell subset or site label, interpreted: CD45RA+ positively selected. This TCR derives from a man younger than 45 in good health. The chain couples TRBV7-2 to TRBJ2-1, and perhaps TRBD2 as D gene, on 5 matching bases. The sequenced DNA: TGTGCCAGCAGCTTAGTGGGTAGCGACAATGAGCAGTTCTTC. The encoded protein is CASSLVGSDNEQFF.